This TCR beta chain was profiled in a study of blood T cell repertoires in COVID-19. Study as a whole: Samples of COVID-19 (acute and convalescent) were obtained from the United States, Italy and Spain. Sources were T cells, B-cell-depleted T cells, or PBMCs; the material itself was cDNA or gDNA.

The CDR3 runs 17 residues. The V and J ends lost 5 bases and 0 bases respectively, with 18 bases between them. CDR1 is SGHDT and CDR2 is YYEEEE in the germline V gene. Original processing notes: Cell counts per sample came from amplifying reference gene primers. Only in-frame clones appear in the TCRdb table, and some are missing; sequencing was by immunoSEQ multiplex PCR. The V and J calls and the clone size are those of that table, but D and trimming were determined from the DNA. The profile shows 150,000 or so clones, about 79% of them singletons. Sequenced: peripheral blood. V usage is TRBV5-6 and J usage is TRBJ1-3, with D tentatively TRBD1 (6 bases). The TCR was taken from a woman between 50 and 59 years old in a cohort sampled during active or convalescent COVID-19. CDR3 DNA: TGTGCCAGCAGACTGGGGCTAGGACAGATCTCTGGAAACACCATATATTTT. It encodes CASRLGLGQISGNTIYF.